The 21 T cell receptor beta chains listed next were all sequenced from one sample in a study of control samples from healthy donors and cancer patients. Sequencing used immunoSEQ multiplex PCR; TCRdb keeps in-frame clones, though not all of them. This sample yields 100,000 to 150,000 clones, of which roughly 90% are seen a single time; around 2.1% belongs to the top ten. The sample taken for sequencing was blood. These receptor sequences come from a woman in her forties or fifties in good health.

The chain joins TRBV12-3 or TRBV12-4 to TRBJ1-3; D ambiguous. V was cut by 5 bases and J by 4 bases, with 6 bases left in between. The CDR3 has 12 residues. In nucleotides, the CDR3 is TGTGCCAGCAGTATACGGGGAAACACCATATATTTT. It specifies CASSIRGNTIYF.

The chain is built from TRBV29-1 and TRBJ2-7; TRBD1 matches 7 bases. The V gene's germline CDR1 is SQVTM and CDR2 ANQGSEA. This CDR3 has 12 residues. J was trimmed by 2 bases and V by 7 bases; bases with no gene match: 5. CDR3 in amino acids: CSARQGPYEQYF. The CDR3 DNA reads TGCAGCGCCCGACAGGGACCCTACGAGCAGTACTTC.

This clone occurred once. The CDR3 is CASSTGQGRGAGELFF. In DNA form, the CDR3 reads TGCGCCAGCAGTACGGGACAGGGAAGAGGAGCCGGGGAGCTGTTTTTT. The gene calls are TRBV10-1 and TRBJ2-2; TRBD1 aligns across 9 bases. The V gene's germline CDR1 is WNHNN and CDR2 SYGVQD (reference sequence). The CDR3 has 16 residues. Unmatched junction bases numbered 10, after V lost 5 bases and J lost 6 bases.

The rearrangement joins TRBV6-6 to TRBJ2-2, with 14 bases lining up with TRBD2. The CDR3 sequence is 18 residues long. Germline CDR1 is MNHNY and CDR2 is SVGAGI (reference sequence). V gave up 5 bases and J gave up 5 bases; unmatched junction bases: 10. This CDR3 reads CASSRQGLAGVGTGELFF. In nucleotides, the CDR3 is TGTGCCAGCAGTCGTCAGGGACTAGCGGGAGTAGGGACCGGGGAGCTGTTTTTT.

The chain links TRBV6-5 to TRBJ2-7; D might be TRBD2 (5 bases). Germline V lookup: CDR1 MNHEY, CDR2 SVGAGI. Trimming shortened V by 7 bases and J by 2 bases, and 9 bases separated the two germline ends. This CDR3 comprises 12 residues. DNA for the CDR3: TGTGCCAGCACGGGGTTCGCCTACGAGCAGTACTTC. This encodes CASTGFAYEQYF.

V is TRBV28 and J is TRBJ1-2, with 10 nucleotides matching TRBD1. The germline gives CDR1 MDHEN, CDR2 SYDVKM. CDR3 length equals 17 residues. Unmatched junction bases numbered 11, after V lost 1 base and J lost 6 bases. The CDR3 DNA reads as TGTGCCAGCAGTTTATATCGACAGGGGGCTTTACTAAATGGCTACACCTTC. This sequence encodes CASSLYRQGALLNGYTF.

The chain couples TRBV30 to TRBJ1-3; D not certain. Germline V lookup: CDR1 GTSNPN, CDR2 SVGIG (reference sequence). The germline V and J ends were trimmed by 8 bases and 0 bases, with 2 bases remaining between them. The CDR3 is made up of 10 amino acids. CDR3 DNA sequence: TGTGCCGGCTCTGGAAACACCATATATTTT. Its protein is CAGSGNTIYF. The variable domain in full, with the rest retrieved from reference TRBV30 and TRBJ1-3, is SQTIHQWPATLVQPVGSPLSLECTVEGTSNPNLYWYRQAAGRGLQLLFYSVGIGQISSEVPQNLSASRPQDRQFILSSKKLLLSDSGFYLCAGSGNTIYFGEGSWLTVV.

This clone appeared once. This chain uses TRBV19 with TRBJ1-2; D ambiguous. This CDR3 has 14 residues. Trimming pared 6 bases from V and 4 bases from J, leaving 15 bases between. CDR1 LNHDA and CDR2 SQIVND come from the germline V gene (reference sequence). CDR3 sequence: CASREHQRAYGYTF. The CDR3 coding sequence is TGTGCCAGTAGAGAACATCAACGAGCCTATGGCTACACCTTC. Using reference TRBV19 and TRBJ1-2 for the parts outside the CDR3, the full variable domain is DGGITQSPKYLFRKEGQNVTLSCEQNLNHDAMYWYRQDPGQGLRLIYYSQIVNDFQKGDIAEGYSVSREKKESFPLTVTSAQKNPTAFYLCASREHQRAYGYTFGSGTRLTVV.

The CDR3 sequence is CASSQGGREETQYF. CDR3 bases: TGCGCCAGCAGCCAAGGAGGCAGGGAAGAGACCCAGTACTTC. The rearrangement uses TRBV4-1 and TRBJ2-5; tentatively, D is TRBD1 (5 bases). Per germline, CDR1 MGHRA and CDR2 YSYEKL. The CDR3 is 14 amino acids. V was shortened by 1 base and J by 3 bases, with 9 bases between the two germline ends.

The rearrangement joins TRBV10-1 to TRBJ1-5; a weak D match, TRBD1 (6 bases). Trimming removed 3 bases at V and 7 bases at J, with 16 bases between. Per germline, CDR1 WNHNN and CDR2 SYGVQD (reference sequence). This CDR3 comprises 15 residues. CDR3 bases: TGCGCCAGCAGTGAACCCTGGCAGGGGATGCAGCCCCAGCATTTT. This translates into CASSEPWQGMQPQHF.

The chain recombines TRBV24-1 with TRBJ2-5; the D is unclear. The germline gives CDR1 KGHDR, CDR2 SFDVKD. The CDR3 length is 12 residues. The V end was cut by 2 bases, the J end by 5 bases, with 5 bases between. CDR3 residues: CATSDYGETQYF. In nucleotides, the CDR3 is TGTGCCACCAGTGATTACGGGGAGACCCAGTACTTC.

The chain couples TRBV6-5 to TRBJ2-7, with 10 bases fitting TRBD2. Per germline, CDR1 MNHEY and CDR2 SVGAGI. The CDR3 covers 15 residues. With 5 bases clipped from V and 2 bases from J, the junction kept 6 bases outside the gene matches. The DNA of the CDR3 is TGTGCCAGCAGTAAACCTAGCGGGAGTCCCTACGAGCAGTACTTC. This translates into CASSKPSGSPYEQYF.

The genes are TRBV7-8 and TRBJ2-5; TRBD2 matches 13 bases. The CDR3 runs 16 residues. In germline, CDR1 is SGHVS, CDR2 FQNEAQ. V was clipped by 5 bases and J by 5 bases; unmatched bases: 8. In DNA form, the CDR3 reads TGTGCCAGCAGCCGAGATGTGACTAGCGGGAGGGAGACCCAGTACTTC. Its translation is CASSRDVTSGRETQYF.

This chain uses TRBV28 with TRBJ2-5; TRBD1 or TRBD2 may be the D gene (7 bases each). Germline V CDR1 and CDR2: MDHEN, SYDVKM. This CDR3 has 14 residues. Trimming shortened V by 10 bases and J by 5 bases, and 20 bases separated the two germline ends. CDR3 sequence: CAIKGGGLRETQYF. DNA of the CDR3: TGTGCCATTAAGGGAGGGGGCCTCCGGGAGACCCAGTACTTC.

The genes are TRBV5-1 and TRBJ2-1; tentative D call: TRBD2 (5 bases). This CDR3 comprises 19 residues. Germline assignment: CDR1 SGHRS and CDR2 YFSETQ. The V gene lost 0 bases and the J gene lost 0 bases, with 19 bases spanning the gap. The CDR3 DNA sequence: TGCGCCAGCAGCTTGGAGGCGGGCAGGAGCGGAGGCTCCTACAATGAGCAGTTCTTC. This sequence encodes CASSLEAGRSGGSYNEQFF.

The chain combines TRBV6-5 with TRBJ1-6, with 9 positions matching TRBD1. This CDR3 comprises 14 residues. Germline loops: CDR1 MNHEY, CDR2 SVGAGI. With V trimmed by 5 bases and J by 12 bases, 8 bases remained unmatched. CDR3 bases: TGTGCCAGCAGTAACACCGGGACAGGGCAACCCCTCCACTTT. It is translated as CASSNTGTGQPLHF.

V usage is TRBV28 and J usage is TRBJ2-3; D not certain. The CDR3 has 15 residues. The V gene lost 7 bases and the J gene lost 1 base, with 15 bases spanning the gap. Germline CDR1 and CDR2: MDHEN and SYDVKM. CDR3 amino acids: CASTSTATRTDTQYF. CDR3 DNA sequence: TGTGCCAGCACCTCGACTGCCACTCGCACAGATACGCAGTATTTT.

As regards this clone: Other DNA sequences in this specimen translate into the identical CDR3. CDR3 bases: TGCGCCAGCAGCTTGGGAGGGGATTCACCCCTCCACTTT. Translation gives CASSLGGDSPLHF. The V call is TRBV5-1, the J call TRBJ1-6; a weak D match, TRBD1 (5 bases). Trimming pared 0 bases from V and 8 bases from J, leaving 6 bases between. The CDR3 sequence is 13 residues long. Germline V gene sequence: CDR1 SGHRS, CDR2 YFSETQ. Together with reference TRBV5-1 and TRBJ1-6, the CDR3 gives the full variable domain: KAGVTQTPRYLIKTRGQQVTLSCSPISGHRSVSWYQQTPGQGLQFLFEYFSETQRNKGNFPGRFSGRQFSNSRSEMNVSTLELGDSALYLCASSLGGDSPLHFGNGTRLTVT.

V usage is TRBV6-5 and J usage is TRBJ1-2; D gene uncertain. With 0 bases removed from V and 0 bases from J, the gap between germline ends came to 11 bases. The CDR3 has 16 residues. Germline loops: CDR1 MNHEY, CDR2 SVGAGI. The CDR3 protein is CASSYSSAGANYGYTF. Here the CDR3 DNA reads TGTGCCAGCAGTTACTCTTCGGCAGGCGCTAACTATGGCTACACCTTC.

This chain connects TRBV20-1 to TRBJ2-7; no clear D gene. Germline CDR1 is DFQATT and CDR2 is SNEGSKA (reference sequence). The CDR3 is 11 residues long. V lost 3 bases and J lost 4, with 7 bases in between. Here the CDR3 DNA reads TGCAGTGCTAGCGGAACTTACGAGCAGTACTTC. Its protein is CSASGTYEQYF.

V gene TRBV10-3 combines with J gene TRBJ1-1; no reliable D call. Germline V CDR1 and CDR2: ENHRY, SYGVKD. With 3 bases removed from V and 0 bases from J, the gap between germline ends came to 5 bases. This CDR3 is 13 amino acids long. CDR3 sequence reads: CAISDNMNTEAFF. The CDR3 DNA is TGTGCCATCAGTGATAATATGAACACTGAAGCTTTCTTT.